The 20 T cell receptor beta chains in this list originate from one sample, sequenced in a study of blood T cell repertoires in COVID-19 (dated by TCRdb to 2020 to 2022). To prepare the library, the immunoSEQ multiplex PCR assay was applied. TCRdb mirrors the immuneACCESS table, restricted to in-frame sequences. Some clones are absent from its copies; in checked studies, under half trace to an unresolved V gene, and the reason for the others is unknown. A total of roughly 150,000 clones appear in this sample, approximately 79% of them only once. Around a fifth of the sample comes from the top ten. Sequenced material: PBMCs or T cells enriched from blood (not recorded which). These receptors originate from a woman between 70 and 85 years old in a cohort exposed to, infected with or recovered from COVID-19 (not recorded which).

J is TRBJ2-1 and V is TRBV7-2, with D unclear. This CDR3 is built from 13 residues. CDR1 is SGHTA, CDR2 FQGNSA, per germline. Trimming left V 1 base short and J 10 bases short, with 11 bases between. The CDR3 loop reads CASSLESGGEQFF. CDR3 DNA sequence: TGTGCCAGCAGCTTAGAGTCGGGTGGCGAGCAGTTCTTC.

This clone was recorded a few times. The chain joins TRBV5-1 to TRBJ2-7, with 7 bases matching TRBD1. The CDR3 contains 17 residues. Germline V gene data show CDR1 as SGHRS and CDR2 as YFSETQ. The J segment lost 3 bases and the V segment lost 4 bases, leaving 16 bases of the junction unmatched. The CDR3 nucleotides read TGCGCCAGCAGCCCTAGCCGTCGACAGGGTGAGGGCTACGAGCAGTACTTC. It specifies CASSPSRRQGEGYEQYF.

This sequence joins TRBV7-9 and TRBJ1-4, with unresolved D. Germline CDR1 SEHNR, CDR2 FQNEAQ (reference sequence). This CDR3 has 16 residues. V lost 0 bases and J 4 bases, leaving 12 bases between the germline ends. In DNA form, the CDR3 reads TGTGCCAGCAGCTTAGCTTGGGCAGAAAGTAATGAAAAACTGTTTTTT. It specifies CASSLAWAESNEKLFF.

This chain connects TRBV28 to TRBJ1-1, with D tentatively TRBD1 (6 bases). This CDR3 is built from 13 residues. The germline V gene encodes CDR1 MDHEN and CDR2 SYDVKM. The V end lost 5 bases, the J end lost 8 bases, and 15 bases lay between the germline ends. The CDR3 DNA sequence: TGTGCCAGCAGTAGCGGACAGCGCCCAGAAGCTTTCTTT. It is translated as CASSSGQRPEAFF.

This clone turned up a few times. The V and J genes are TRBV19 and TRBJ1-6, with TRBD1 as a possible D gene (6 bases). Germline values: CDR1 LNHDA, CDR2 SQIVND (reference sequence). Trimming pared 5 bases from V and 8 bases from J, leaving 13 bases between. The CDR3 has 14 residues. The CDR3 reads CASSRTETYSPLHF. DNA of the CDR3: TGTGCCAGTAGTCGGACAGAAACTTATTCACCCCTCCACTTT.

CDR3 loop: CASSPGYRDYNEQFF. CDR3 DNA sequence: TGTGCCAGCTCACCGGGTTACAGGGACTACAATGAGCAGTTCTTC. The J gene is TRBJ2-1, the V gene TRBV18; D is perhaps TRBD1 (6 bases). Per germline, CDR1 KGHSH and CDR2 LQKENI. The CDR3 has 15 amino acids. V shed 3 bases and J shed 3 bases, with 12 bases lying between them.

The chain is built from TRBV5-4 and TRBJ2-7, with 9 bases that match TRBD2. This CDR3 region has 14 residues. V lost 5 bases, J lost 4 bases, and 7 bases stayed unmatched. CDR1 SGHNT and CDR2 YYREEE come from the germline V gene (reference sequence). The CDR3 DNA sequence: TGTGCCAGCAGACCCGGGACTAGCAGGTACGAGCAGTACTTC. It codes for CASRPGTSRYEQYF.

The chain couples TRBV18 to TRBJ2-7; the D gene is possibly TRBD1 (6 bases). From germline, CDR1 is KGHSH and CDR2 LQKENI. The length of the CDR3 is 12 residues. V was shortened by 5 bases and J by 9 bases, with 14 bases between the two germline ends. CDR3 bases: TGTGCCAGCTCAACTCTACAGGGAACGCAGTACTTC. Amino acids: CASSTLQGTQYF.

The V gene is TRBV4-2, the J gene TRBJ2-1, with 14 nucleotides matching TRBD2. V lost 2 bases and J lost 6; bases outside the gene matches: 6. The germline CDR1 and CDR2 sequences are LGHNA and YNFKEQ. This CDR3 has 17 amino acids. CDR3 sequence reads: CASSQRLAGGPGNEQFF. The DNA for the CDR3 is TGTGCCAGCAGCCAAAGACTAGCGGGAGGGCCGGGCAATGAGCAGTTCTTC.

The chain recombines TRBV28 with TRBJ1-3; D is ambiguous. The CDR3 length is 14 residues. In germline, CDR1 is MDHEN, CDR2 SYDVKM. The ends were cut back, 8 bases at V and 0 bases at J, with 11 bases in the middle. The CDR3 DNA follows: TGTGCCAGCGATACACAGAGCTCTGGAAACACCATATATTTT. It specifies CASDTQSSGNTIYF.

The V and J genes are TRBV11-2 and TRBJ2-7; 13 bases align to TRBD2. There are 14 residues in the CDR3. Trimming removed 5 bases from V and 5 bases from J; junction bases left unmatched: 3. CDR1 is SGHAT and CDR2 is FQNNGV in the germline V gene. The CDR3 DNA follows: TGTGCCAGCAGCCGACTAGCGGGAGGTAACGAGCAGTACTTC. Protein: CASSRLAGGNEQYF.

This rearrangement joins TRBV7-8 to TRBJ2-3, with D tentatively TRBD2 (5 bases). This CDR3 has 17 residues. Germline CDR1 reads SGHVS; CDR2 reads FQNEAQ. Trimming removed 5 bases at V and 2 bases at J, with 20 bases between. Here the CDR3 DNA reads TGTGCCAGCAGCCATAGAGGCCTAGTCGGGGTCACAGATACGCAGTATTTT. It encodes CASSHRGLVGVTDTQYF.

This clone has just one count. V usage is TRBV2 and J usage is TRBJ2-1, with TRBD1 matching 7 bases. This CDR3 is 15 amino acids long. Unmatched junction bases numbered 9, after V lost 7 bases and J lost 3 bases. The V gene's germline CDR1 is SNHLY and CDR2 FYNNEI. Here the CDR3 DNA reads TGTGCCAGCAAATTTAATCGGGACAGCTACAATGAGCAGTTCTTC. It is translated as CASKFNRDSYNEQFF.

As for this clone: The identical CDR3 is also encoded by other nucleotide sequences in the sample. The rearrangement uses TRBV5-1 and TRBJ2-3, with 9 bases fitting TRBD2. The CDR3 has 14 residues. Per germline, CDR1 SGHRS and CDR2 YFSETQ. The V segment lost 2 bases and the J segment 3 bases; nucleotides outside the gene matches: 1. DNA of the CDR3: TGCGCCAGCAGCTTAGGACTAGCGACAGATACGCAGTATTTT. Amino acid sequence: CASSLGLATDTQYF.

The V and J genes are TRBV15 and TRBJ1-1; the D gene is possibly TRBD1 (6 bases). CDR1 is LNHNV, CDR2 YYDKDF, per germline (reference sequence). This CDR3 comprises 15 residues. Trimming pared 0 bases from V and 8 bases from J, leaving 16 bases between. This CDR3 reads CATSRDVTWTVEAFF. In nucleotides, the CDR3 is TGTGCCACCAGCAGAGACGTGACGTGGACAGTCGAAGCTTTCTTT.

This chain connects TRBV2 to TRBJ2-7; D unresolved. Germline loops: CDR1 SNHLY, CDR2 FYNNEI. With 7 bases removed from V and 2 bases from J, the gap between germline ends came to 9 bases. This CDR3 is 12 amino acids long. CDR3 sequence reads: CASTAETYEQYF. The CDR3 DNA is TGTGCCAGCACCGCGGAAACCTACGAGCAGTACTTC.

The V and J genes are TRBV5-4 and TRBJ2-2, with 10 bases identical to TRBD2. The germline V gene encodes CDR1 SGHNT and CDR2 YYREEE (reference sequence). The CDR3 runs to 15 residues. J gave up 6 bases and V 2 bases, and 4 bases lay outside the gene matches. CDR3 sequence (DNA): TGTGCCAGCAGCTTTCTAGCGGGAGTGCCCGGGGAGCTGTTTTTT. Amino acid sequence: CASSFLAGVPGELFF.

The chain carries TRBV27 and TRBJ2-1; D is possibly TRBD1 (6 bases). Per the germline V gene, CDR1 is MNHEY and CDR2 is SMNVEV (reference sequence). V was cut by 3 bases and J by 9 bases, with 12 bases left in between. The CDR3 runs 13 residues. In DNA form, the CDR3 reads TGTGCCAGCAGTTTGCAGGGGCGGAGTGAGCAGTTCTTC. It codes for CASSLQGRSEQFF.

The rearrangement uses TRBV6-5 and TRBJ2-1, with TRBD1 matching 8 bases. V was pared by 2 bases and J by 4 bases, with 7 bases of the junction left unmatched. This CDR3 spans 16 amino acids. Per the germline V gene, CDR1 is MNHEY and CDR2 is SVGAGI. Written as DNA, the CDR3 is TGTGCCAGCAGTTACGGAGGGACAGGAATTTACAATGAGCAGTTCTTC. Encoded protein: CASSYGGTGIYNEQFF.

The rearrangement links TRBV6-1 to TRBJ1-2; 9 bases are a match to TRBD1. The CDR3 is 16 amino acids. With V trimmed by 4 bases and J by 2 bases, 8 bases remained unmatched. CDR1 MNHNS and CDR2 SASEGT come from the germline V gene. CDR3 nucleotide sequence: TGTGCCAGCAGTGGCACCGGGACAGGGAAGAACTATGGCTACACCTTC. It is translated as CASSGTGTGKNYGYTF.